One and the same sample provided the 21 T cell receptor beta chains below, sequenced in a study of cytomegalovirus exposure and HLA in healthy donors. 60 Vbeta and 13 Jbeta primers were used in PCR. The assay was immunoSEQ multiplex PCR, and TCRdb's table has in-frame clones only and misses some. The sample contains some 170,000 clones, more than 80% of which appear only once. Sequenced: PBMCs. Every receptor here comes from a woman in her thirties in good health and CMV-seropositive.

The rearrangement links TRBV7-9 to TRBJ2-7; 7 bases align to TRBD1. The trim removed 6 bases at V and 1 base at J, leaving 6 bases unmatched. Per germline, CDR1 SEHNR and CDR2 FQNEAQ (reference sequence). The CDR3 is 14 amino acids. The CDR3 nucleotides are TGTGCCAGCAGACGACAGGGATATTCCTACGAGCAGTACTTC. Translated: CASRRQGYSYEQYF.

V gene TRBV18 combines with J gene TRBJ2-1; D possibly corresponds to TRBD1 (6 bases). The germline CDR1 and CDR2 sequences are KGHSH and LQKENI. The ends were cut back, 0 bases at V and 4 bases at J, with 7 bases in the middle. CDR3 length equals 14 residues. CDR3 coding DNA: TGTGCCAGCTCACCACCGGGGACATACAATGAGCAGTTCTTC. Residues: CASSPPGTYNEQFF.

J is TRBJ2-7 and V is TRBV7-8, with TRBD1 as a possible D gene (5 bases). V was cut by 1 base and J by 2 bases, with 9 bases left in between. Germline V gene data show CDR1 as SGHVS and CDR2 as FQNEAQ. This CDR3 spans 14 amino acids. The CDR3 loop reads CASSLEGRAYEQYF. CDR3 DNA: TGTGCCAGCAGCTTAGAGGGGCGCGCCTACGAGCAGTACTTC. Full variable domain (remainder filled in from reference TRBV7-8 and TRBJ2-7): GAGVSQSPRYKVAKRGQDVALRCDPISGHVSLFWYQQALGQGPEFLTYFQNEAQLDKSGLPSDRFFAERPEGSVSTLKIQRTQQEDSAVYLCASSLEGRAYEQYFGPGTRLTVT.

This sequence joins TRBV7-9 and TRBJ2-5; tentative D call: TRBD1 (6 bases). This CDR3 is 14 amino acids long. The V gene's germline CDR1 is SEHNR and CDR2 FQNEAQ (reference sequence). Deletions cut 5 bases from V and 1 base from J, with 11 bases between. The CDR3 DNA follows: TGTGCCAGCAGCCTCGGACAGTCCCAAGAGACCCAGTACTTC. Amino acids: CASSLGQSQETQYF.

Comment on this clone: Other DNA sequences within the sample encode an identical CDR3. The CDR3 sequence: CASSLAGLNYGYTF. CDR3 DNA sequence: TGTGCCAGCAGCTTGGCGGGTCTTAACTATGGCTACACCTTC. The V call is TRBV7-2, the J call TRBJ1-2, with D hard to call. In germline, CDR1 is SGHTA, CDR2 FQGNSA. V shed 3 bases and J shed 1 base, with 9 bases lying between them. This CDR3 has 14 residues.

The chain has TRBV7-7 and TRBJ2-5; D gene unclear. In germline, CDR1 is SSHAT, CDR2 FNYEAQ (reference sequence). With 1 base removed from V and 1 base from J, the gap between germline ends came to 4 bases. There are 13 residues in the CDR3. The CDR3 sequence is CASSLVVQETQYF. CDR3 DNA: TGTGCCAGCAGCTTAGTAGTCCAAGAGACCCAGTACTTC.

This clone is a singleton in its sample. The chain carries TRBV29-1 and TRBJ2-7; TRBD1 matches 9 bases. CDR3 length equals 13 residues. The V segment lost 4 bases and the J segment 3 bases; nucleotides outside the gene matches: 4. CDR1 and CDR2 (germline): SQVTM, ANQGSEA. The CDR3 DNA reads TGCAGCGTTGTGGACAGGGGCTTCTACGAGCAGTACTTC. As protein: CSVVDRGFYEQYF.

The chain joins TRBV13 to TRBJ1-5; the D gene is possibly TRBD1 (5 bases). Trimming stripped 6 bases from V and 0 bases from J, with 15 bases between. Germline-derived CDR1 and CDR2 are PRHDT and FYEKMQ (reference sequence). This CDR3 comprises 16 residues. CDR3 protein: CASSSGRGFSNQPQHF. CDR3 in DNA: TGTGCCAGCAGTTCCGGGCGGGGCTTTAGCAATCAGCCCCAGCATTTT.

The chain joins TRBV5-5 to TRBJ1-5; 9 bases match TRBD1. J was trimmed by 6 bases and V by 1 base; bases with no gene match: 2. Germline CDR1 SGHKS, CDR2 YYEKEE (reference sequence). The CDR3 contains 14 residues. The CDR3 region is CASSLTGGVQPQHF. In nucleotides, the CDR3 is TGTGCCAGCAGCTTGACAGGGGGCGTTCAGCCCCAGCATTTT.

This chain joins TRBV2 and TRBJ2-5; perhaps TRBD1 as D (6 bases). Trimming removed 3 bases from V and 5 bases from J, with 13 bases in between. This CDR3 contains 14 residues. CDR1 is SNHLY, CDR2 FYNNEI, per germline. CDR3 coding DNA: TGTGCCAGCAGTGATAACAGGGATTCGGAGACCCAGTACTTC. Encoded protein: CASSDNRDSETQYF.

V usage is TRBV7-6 and J usage is TRBJ2-1; 12 bases fit TRBD2. Germline CDR1 is SGHVS and CDR2 is FNYEAQ. With 6 bases clipped from V and 3 bases from J, the junction kept 6 bases outside the gene matches. This CDR3 region has 16 residues. Here the CDR3 reads CASSPGLAGYYNEQFF. The CDR3 region has the DNA TGTGCCAGCAGTCCCGGACTAGCGGGGTACTACAATGAGCAGTTCTTC.

This rearrangement joins TRBV29-1 to TRBJ2-5, with 9 bases fitting TRBD1. Losses at the gene ends were 7 bases for V and 5 bases for J; bases not matched to a gene: 8. The germline CDR1 and CDR2 sequences are SQVTM and ANQGSEA. The CDR3 runs to 13 residues. CDR3 DNA sequence: TGCAGCGCAGACTATACAGGGGGCGAGACCCAGTACTTC. Translating it yields CSADYTGGETQYF.

In DNA form, the CDR3 reads TGCGCCAGCAGCTTGACGAGGACAGGGAATGAAAAACTGTTTTTT. This codes for CASSLTRTGNEKLFF. The V gene is TRBV5-1, the J gene TRBJ1-4; 8 bases agree with TRBD1. The CDR3 runs to 15 residues. V was clipped by 1 base and J by 5 bases; unmatched bases: 4. Germline CDR1 SGHRS, CDR2 YFSETQ.

This clone has only a few counts. The CDR3 sequence is CASSVTGGYNSPLHF. CDR3 nucleotides: TGTGCCAGCAGCGTTACAGGGGGCTATAATTCACCCCTCCACTTT. The chain is built from TRBV7-3 and TRBJ1-6; 8 bases map to TRBD1. The CDR3 has 15 residues. Germline V CDR1 and CDR2: SGHTA, FQGTGA. The junction had 3 bases not matched to a gene; V was cut back by 5 bases and J by 3 bases.

V is TRBV5-4 and J is TRBJ1-1, with 7 bases lining up with TRBD1. V shed 4 bases, J shed 0 bases, and the junction held 12 bases outside the gene matches. The CDR3 sequence is 17 residues long. Germline-derived CDR1 and CDR2 are SGHNT and YYREEE (reference sequence). Here the CDR3 reads CASSQELRQGMNTEAFF. DNA for the CDR3: TGTGCCAGCAGCCAAGAACTCAGACAGGGAATGAACACTGAAGCTTTCTTT.

This rearrangement joins TRBV13 to TRBJ2-7; D gene uncertain. V was shortened by 0 bases and J by 6 bases, with 12 bases between the two germline ends. CDR1 is PRHDT and CDR2 is FYEKMQ in the germline V gene (reference sequence). This CDR3 has 14 residues. The CDR3: CASSLGGSTGEQYF. The DNA of the CDR3 is TGTGCCAGCAGCTTAGGCGGGTCGACGGGCGAGCAGTACTTC.

The chain employs TRBV7-2 and TRBJ2-7, with a tentative D call TRBD1 (5 bases). The CDR3 has 13 residues. Trimming removed 4 bases from V and 3 bases from J, with 10 bases in between. Germline CDR1 is SGHTA and CDR2 is FQGNSA. The CDR3 DNA is TGTGCCAGCAGCTGGAGACAGAACTACGAGCAGTACTTC. Residues: CASSWRQNYEQYF.

This clone was observed once. The chain combines TRBV19 with TRBJ2-2; 9 nucleotides align to TRBD1. This CDR3 is 13 amino acids long. CDR1 and CDR2 (germline): LNHDA, SQIVND (reference sequence). V lost 6 bases to trimming and J lost 4 bases; unmatched junction nucleotides: 0. This CDR3 is CASRDRGTGELFF. For the CDR3, the DNA is TGTGCCAGTAGGGACAGGGGCACCGGGGAGCTGTTTTTT.

CDR3 bases: TGTGCCAGCTATCTAGCGGGGGGGCGTGTCGGGGAGCTGTTTTTT. As protein: CASYLAGGRVGELFF. The chain has TRBV6-5 and TRBJ2-2; 12 nucleotides line up with TRBD2. CDR1 is MNHEY and CDR2 is SVGAGI in the germline V gene. The V segment lost 8 bases and the J segment 7 bases; nucleotides outside the gene matches: 8. The length of the CDR3 is 15 residues.

This clone was seen a handful of times. The chain uses TRBV6-5 and TRBJ1-1, with D possibly TRBD1 on 6 matching bases. The CDR3 length is 15 residues. Trimming stripped 2 bases from V and 0 bases from J, with 10 bases between. CDR1 MNHEY and CDR2 SVGAGI come from the germline V gene. The CDR3 protein is CASSYNGGLNTEAFF. The CDR3 DNA sequence: TGTGCCAGCAGTTACAACGGGGGGCTGAACACTGAAGCTTTCTTT.

This rearrangement joins TRBV10-3 to TRBJ2-1; possible D gene TRBD1, 6 bases. The germline V and J ends were trimmed by 6 bases and 0 bases, with 12 bases remaining between them. Germline V gives CDR1 ENHRY, CDR2 SYGVKD. The CDR3 extends over 15 amino acids. CDR3 nucleotide sequence: TGTGCCATCAGCCTAACAGGGTCCTCCTACAATGAGCAGTTCTTC. Protein product: CAISLTGSSYNEQFF.